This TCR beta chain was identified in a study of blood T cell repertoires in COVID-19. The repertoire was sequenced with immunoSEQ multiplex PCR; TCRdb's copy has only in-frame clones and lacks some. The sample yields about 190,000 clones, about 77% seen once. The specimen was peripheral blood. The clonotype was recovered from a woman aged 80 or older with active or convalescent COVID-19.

The CDR3 is CASSSVGHTIRNQPQHF. The CDR3 nucleotides read TGTGCCAGCAGTTCGGTGGGACATACAATACGCAATCAGCCCCAGCATTTT. This chain connects TRBV27 to TRBJ1-5, with D perhaps matching TRBD1 (6 bases). This CDR3 is built from 17 residues. V was shortened by 4 bases and J by 2 bases, with 18 bases between the two germline ends. Germline assignment: CDR1 MNHEY and CDR2 SMNVEV (reference sequence).